Below, one TCR beta chain is given with its context. A read error may produce the germline difference seen at one junction end. TCRdb called the PCR reads again in MiXCR, with one record for every CDR3 protein. The profile shows roughly 10,000 distinct CDR3 sequences, 50% to 75% of them singletons. This entry comes from a study of tumor-infiltrating lymphocytes in oesophageal squamous cell carcinoma. There are 15 residues in the CDR3. Germline V lookup: CDR1 SGHTA, CDR2 FQGNSA. The chain carries TRBV7-2 and TRBJ2-7; 7 nucleotides agree with TRBD1. The sequenced material came from esophageal tumor tissue. The TCR originated in a female donor with esophageal squamous cell carcinoma. The CDR3 nucleotides read TGTGCCAGCGCCCAACAGGGGCCCCTAACCTACGAGCAGTACTTT. Translating it yields CASAQQGPLTYEQYF. Using reference TRBV7-2 and TRBJ2-7 for the parts outside the CDR3, the full variable domain is GAGVSQSPSNKVTEKGKDVELRCDPISGHTALYWYRQSLGQGLEFLIYFQGNSAPDKSGLPSDRFSAERTGGSVSTLTIQRTQQEDSAVYLCASAQQGPLTYEQYFGPGTRLTVT.